This T cell receptor (beta chain) comes out of a study of blood T cell repertoires in COVID-19. As for the study in general: The United States, Italy and Spain were the sources of the acute and convalescent COVID-19 samples. PBMCs, B-cell-depleted T cells, or T cells provided the cDNA or gDNA that made up the material.

Authors' data handling: From reference gene primer amplification, estimates of nucleated cell counts were derived. This table comes from immunoSEQ multiplex PCR, and its TCRdb copy is limited to in-frame clones, with some not included. The DNA gave D and trimming, while V, J and clone size come from that table. The sample contains nearly 55,000 clones, roughly nine tenths of which appear only once. This clone was detected only once. The CDR3 sequence is 17 residues long. The junction had 21 bases not matched to a gene; V was cut back by 5 bases and J by 11 bases. CDR1 is SEHNR, CDR2 FQNEAQ, per germline (reference sequence).

Sample: peripheral blood. This rearrangement joins TRBV7-9 to TRBJ1-1, with 9 bases that match TRBD1. This clonotype originated in a woman in her sixties with active or convalescent COVID-19. DNA for the CDR3: TGTGCCAGCAGCCCCACTCCGGGACAGGGAAGTTCGGTTTGTGCTTTCTTT. This gives the protein CASSPTPGQGSSVCAFF. Full variable domain (rest looked up from reference TRBV7-9 and TRBJ1-1): DTGVSQNPRHKITKRGQNVTFRCDPISEHNRLYWYRQTLGQGPEFLTYFQNEAQLEKSRLLSDRFSAERPKGSFSTLEIQRTEQGDSAMYLCASSPTPGQGSSVCAFFGQGTRLTVV.